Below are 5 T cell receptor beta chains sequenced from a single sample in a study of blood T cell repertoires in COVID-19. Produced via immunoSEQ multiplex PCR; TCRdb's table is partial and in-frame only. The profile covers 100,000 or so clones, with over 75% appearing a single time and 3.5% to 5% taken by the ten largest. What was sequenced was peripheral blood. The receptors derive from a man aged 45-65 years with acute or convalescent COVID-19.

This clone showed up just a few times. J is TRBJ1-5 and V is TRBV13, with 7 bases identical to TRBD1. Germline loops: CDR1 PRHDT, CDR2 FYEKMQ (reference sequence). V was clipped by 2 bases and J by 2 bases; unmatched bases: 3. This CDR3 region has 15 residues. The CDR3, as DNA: TGTGCCAGCAGCTTAAGAGGGGGCCGCAATCAGCCCCAGCATTTT. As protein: CASSLRGGRNQPQHF. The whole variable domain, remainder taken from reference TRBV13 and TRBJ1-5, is AAGVIQSPRHLIKEKRETATLKCYPIPRHDTVYWYQQGPGQDPQFLISFYEKMQSDKGSIPDRFSAQQFSDYHSELNMSSLELGDSALYFCASSLRGGRNQPQHFGDGTRLSIL.

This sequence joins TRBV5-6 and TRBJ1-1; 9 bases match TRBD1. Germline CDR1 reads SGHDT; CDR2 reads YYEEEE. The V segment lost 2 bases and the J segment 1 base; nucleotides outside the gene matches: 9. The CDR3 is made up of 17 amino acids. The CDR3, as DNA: TGTGCCAGCAGCTTTCGGCTTACAGGGGGCGAGAACACTGAAGCTTTCTTT. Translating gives CASSFRLTGGENTEAFF.

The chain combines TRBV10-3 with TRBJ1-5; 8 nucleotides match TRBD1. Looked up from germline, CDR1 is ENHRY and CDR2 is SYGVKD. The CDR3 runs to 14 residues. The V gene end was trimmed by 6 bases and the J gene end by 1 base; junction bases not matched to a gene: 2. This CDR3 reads CAIRTGDSNQPQHF. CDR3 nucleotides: TGTGCCATCAGGACAGGGGACAGCAATCAGCCCCAGCATTTT.

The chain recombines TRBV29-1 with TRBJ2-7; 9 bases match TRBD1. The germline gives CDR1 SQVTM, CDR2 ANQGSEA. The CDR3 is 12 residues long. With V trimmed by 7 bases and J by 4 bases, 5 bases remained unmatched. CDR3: CSAGTGSYEQYF. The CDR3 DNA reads TGCAGCGCCGGGACAGGGTCTTACGAGCAGTACTTC.

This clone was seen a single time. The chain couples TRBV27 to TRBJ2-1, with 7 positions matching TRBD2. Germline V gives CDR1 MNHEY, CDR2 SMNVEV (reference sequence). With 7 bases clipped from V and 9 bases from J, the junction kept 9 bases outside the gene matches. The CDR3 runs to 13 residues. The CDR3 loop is CASNMGRGSEQFF. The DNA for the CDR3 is TGTGCCAGCAATATGGGGCGGGGGAGTGAGCAGTTCTTC.